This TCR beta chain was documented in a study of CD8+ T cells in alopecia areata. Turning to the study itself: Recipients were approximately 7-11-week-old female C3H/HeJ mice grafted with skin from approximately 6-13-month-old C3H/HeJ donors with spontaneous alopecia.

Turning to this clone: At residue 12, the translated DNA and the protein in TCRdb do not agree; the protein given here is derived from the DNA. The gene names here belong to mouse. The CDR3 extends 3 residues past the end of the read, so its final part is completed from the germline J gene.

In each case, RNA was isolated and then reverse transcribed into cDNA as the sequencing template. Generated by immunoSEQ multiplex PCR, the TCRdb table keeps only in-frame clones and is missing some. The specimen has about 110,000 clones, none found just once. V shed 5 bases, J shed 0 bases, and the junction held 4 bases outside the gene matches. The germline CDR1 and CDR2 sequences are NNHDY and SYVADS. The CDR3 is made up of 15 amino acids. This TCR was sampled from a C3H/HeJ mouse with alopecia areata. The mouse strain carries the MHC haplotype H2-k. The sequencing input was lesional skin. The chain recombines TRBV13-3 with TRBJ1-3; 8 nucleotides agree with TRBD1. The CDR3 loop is CASRKGQASGNTLYF. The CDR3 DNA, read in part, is TGTGCCAGCAGGAAGGGACAGGCTTCTGGAAATACG.